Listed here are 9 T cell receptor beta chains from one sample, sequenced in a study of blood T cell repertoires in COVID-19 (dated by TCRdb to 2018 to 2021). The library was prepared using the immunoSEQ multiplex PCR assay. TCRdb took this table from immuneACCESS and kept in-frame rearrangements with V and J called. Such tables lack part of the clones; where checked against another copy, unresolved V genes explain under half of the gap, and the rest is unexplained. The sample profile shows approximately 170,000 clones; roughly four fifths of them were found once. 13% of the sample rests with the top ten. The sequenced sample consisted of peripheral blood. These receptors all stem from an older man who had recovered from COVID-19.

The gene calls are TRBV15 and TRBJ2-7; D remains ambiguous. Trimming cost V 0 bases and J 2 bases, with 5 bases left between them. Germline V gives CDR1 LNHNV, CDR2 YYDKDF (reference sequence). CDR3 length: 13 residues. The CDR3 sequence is CATSRDFTYEQYF. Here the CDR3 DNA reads TGTGCCACCAGCAGAGATTTTACCTACGAGCAGTACTTC.

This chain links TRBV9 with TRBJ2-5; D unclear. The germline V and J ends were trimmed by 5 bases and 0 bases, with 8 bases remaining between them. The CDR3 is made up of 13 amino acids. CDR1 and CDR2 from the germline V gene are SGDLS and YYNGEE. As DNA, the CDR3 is TGTGCCAGCAGGAGCGAGTACCAAGAGACCCAGTACTTC. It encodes CASRSEYQETQYF.

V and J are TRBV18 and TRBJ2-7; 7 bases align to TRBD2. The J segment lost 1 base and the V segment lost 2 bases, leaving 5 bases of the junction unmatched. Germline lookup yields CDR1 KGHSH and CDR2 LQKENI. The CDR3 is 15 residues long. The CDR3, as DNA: TGTGCCAGCTCACCAGGGCGGGAGATTTCCTACGAGCAGTACTTC. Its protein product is CASSPGREISYEQYF.

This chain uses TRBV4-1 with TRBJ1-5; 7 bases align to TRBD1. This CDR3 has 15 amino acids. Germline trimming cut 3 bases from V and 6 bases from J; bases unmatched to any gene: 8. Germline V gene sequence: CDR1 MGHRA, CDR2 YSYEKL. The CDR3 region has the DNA TGCGCCAGCAGCCAGACAGGGACGGGTTTTCAGCCCCAGCATTTT. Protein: CASSQTGTGFQPQHF.

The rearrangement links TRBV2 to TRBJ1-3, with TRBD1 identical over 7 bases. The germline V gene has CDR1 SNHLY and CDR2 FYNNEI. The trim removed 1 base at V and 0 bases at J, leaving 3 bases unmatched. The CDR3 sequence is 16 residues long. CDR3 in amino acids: CASSEGQGVSGNTIYF. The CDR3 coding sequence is TGTGCCAGCAGTGAAGGGCAGGGGGTCTCTGGAAACACCATATATTTT.

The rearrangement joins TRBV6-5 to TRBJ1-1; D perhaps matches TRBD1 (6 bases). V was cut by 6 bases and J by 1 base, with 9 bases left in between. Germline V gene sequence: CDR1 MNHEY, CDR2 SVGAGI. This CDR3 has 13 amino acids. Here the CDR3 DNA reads TGTGCCAGCAGGCAGGGGCGGAACACTGAAGCTTTCTTT. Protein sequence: CASRQGRNTEAFF.

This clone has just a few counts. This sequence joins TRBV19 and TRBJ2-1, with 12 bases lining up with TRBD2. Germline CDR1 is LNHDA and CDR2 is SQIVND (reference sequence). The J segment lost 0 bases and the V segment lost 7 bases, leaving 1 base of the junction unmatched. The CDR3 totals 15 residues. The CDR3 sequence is CASTTSGSSYNEQFF. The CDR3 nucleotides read TGTGCCAGTACGACTAGCGGGAGCTCCTACAATGAGCAGTTCTTC.

The DNA of the CDR3 is TGTGCCAGCAGCCAGGGGCTAGCGGGAGGGGCAGATACGCAGTATTTT. This encodes CASSQGLAGGADTQYF. This sequence joins TRBV7-8 and TRBJ2-3; 12 nucleotides agree with TRBD2. The junction had 7 bases not matched to a gene; V was cut back by 5 bases and J by 4 bases. Germline CDR1 SGHVS, CDR2 FQNEAQ. The CDR3 is 16 amino acids.

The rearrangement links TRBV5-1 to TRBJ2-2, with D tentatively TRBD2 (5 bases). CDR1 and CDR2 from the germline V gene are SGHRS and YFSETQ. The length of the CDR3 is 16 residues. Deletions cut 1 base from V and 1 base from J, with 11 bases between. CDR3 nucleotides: TGCGCCAGCAGCTTGTCTGGTAGCGAGAACACCGGGGAGCTGTTTTTT. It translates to CASSLSGSENTGELFF.